Detailed here is one T cell receptor beta chain. What it binds is not known. This entry comes from a study of blood T cells in healthy people across ages. Study outcomes and limitations: Strongly correlated with naive T cell percentage was TCR beta diversity.

Alongside a J-beta primer mix, a sample-barcoded 5' primer served in a second PCR lasting about 7 to 12 cycles. From the 5' RACE reads, TCRdb called clonotypes with MiXCR, one entry per CDR3 protein. The data contain roughly 560,000 distinct CDR3 sequences, 24% of them singletons. Germline loops: CDR1 SNHLY, CDR2 FYNNEI. This CDR3 comprises 16 residues. The V gene lost 0 bases and the J gene lost 1 base, with 10 bases spanning the gap. A further study also used this sample, focusing on T cells of mothers and their children. That source reports: With unrelated pairs as the comparison, related mother-child pairs had a slightly higher overlap that was not significant.

The chain links TRBV2 to TRBJ1-3, with D tentatively TRBD1 (5 bases). Sequences were obtained from blood. The clonotype comes from a boy younger than 18 in good health. The CDR3 nucleotides read TGTGCCAGCAGTGAAGCGCTTCAGGGTTCTGGAAACACCATATATTTT. Amino acid sequence: CASSEALQGSGNTIYF.